A single count supports the clone carrying this TCR beta chain. This specimen belongs to a study of blood T cell repertoires in COVID-19. As for the study in general: Material from acute and convalescent COVID-19 was sourced from the United States, Italy and Spain. Nucleic acid was either cDNA or gDNA, and it came from T cells, B-cell-depleted T cells, or PBMCs.

Trimming cost V 1 base and J 1 base, with 10 bases left between them. From germline, CDR1 is KGHSH and CDR2 LQKENI. CDR3 length equals 16 residues. As originally analysed: It was from reference gene primer amplification that nucleated cell counts were estimated. Profiled with immunoSEQ multiplex PCR; TCRdb holds only in-frame clones, not every one. The V and J calls and clone size come from that table; D and trimming were worked out from the DNA. The sample includes roughly 150,000 clones, around 81% of them seen just once. This chain uses TRBV18 with TRBJ2-2; the D gene is possibly TRBD1 (6 bases). The sequenced sample was peripheral blood. The receptor's source is a human donor in a cohort sampled during active COVID-19. CDR3 sequence: CASSPRQQGNTGELFF. The CDR3 DNA reads TGTGCCAGCTCACCACGTCAACAGGGGAACACCGGGGAGCTGTTTTTT. The entire variable domain, with the rest obtained from reference TRBV18 and TRBJ2-2, is as follows: NAGVMQNPRHLVRRRGQEARLRCSPMKGHSHVYWYRQLPEEGLKFMVYLQKENIIDESGMPKERFSAEFPKEGPSILRIQQVVRGDSAAYFCASSPRQQGNTGELFFGEGSRLTVL.